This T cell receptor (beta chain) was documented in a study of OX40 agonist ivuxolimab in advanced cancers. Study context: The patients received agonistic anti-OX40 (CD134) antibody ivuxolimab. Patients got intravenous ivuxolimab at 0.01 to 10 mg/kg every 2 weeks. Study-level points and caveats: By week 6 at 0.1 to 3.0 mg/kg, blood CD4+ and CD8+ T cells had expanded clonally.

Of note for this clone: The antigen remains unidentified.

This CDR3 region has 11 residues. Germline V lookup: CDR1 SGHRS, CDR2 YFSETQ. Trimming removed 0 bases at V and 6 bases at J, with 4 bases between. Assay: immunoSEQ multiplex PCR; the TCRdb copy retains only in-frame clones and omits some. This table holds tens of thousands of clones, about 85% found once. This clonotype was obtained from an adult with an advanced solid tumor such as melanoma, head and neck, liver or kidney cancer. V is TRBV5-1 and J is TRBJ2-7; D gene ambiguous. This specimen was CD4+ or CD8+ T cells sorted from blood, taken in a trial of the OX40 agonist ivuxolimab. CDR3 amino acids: CASSLVGEQYF. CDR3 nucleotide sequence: TGCGCCAGCAGCTTGGTGGGCGAGCAGTACTTC.